Given below is one T cell receptor (beta chain) in context. Its specificity is unknown. The investigators amplified TCR beta CDR3 regions from RNA transcripts. First-round RT-PCR targeting the TCR CDR3 was performed with the HTBI primer set. TCRdb redid the calling of the multiplex PCR reads with MiXCR, one entry per CDR3 protein. The sample yields about 480,000 distinct CDR3 sequences, roughly a quarter seen once. Germline V gene lookup returns CDR1 KGHDR and CDR2 SFDVKD. Trimming took 4 bases from V and 0 from J, leaving 12 bases between them. CDR3 length equals 16 residues. The data were obtained in a study of T cells in Graves' hyperthyroidism and ophthalmopathy. Notes on the study in general: Model predictions of ophthalmopathy came a median approximately 6.2 months before onset.

A NOSPECS grade of at least 4, a Clinical Activity Score of at least 3 and duration under 3 months were recorded in ophthalmopathy patients. The diagnoses drew upon clinical symptoms, serum thyroxine and TRAb, thyroid ultrasound and orbital computed tomography. This sample holds PBMCs from roughly 10 ml fresh peripheral blood. The material sequenced was blood. V usage is TRBV24-1 and J usage is TRBJ1-5, with a tentative D call TRBD1 (5 bases). The clonotype comes from a woman in her thirties with Graves' ophthalmopathy. This chain's CDR3 is CATSEGRGFSNQPQHF. DNA of the CDR3: TGTGCCACCAGTGAGGGAAGGGGTTTTAGCAATCAGCCCCAGCATTTT.